A selection of T cell receptor beta chains follows, all from one sample in a study of blood T cell repertoires in COVID-19. Some clones are missing from TCRdb's copy, which holds only in-frame ones; the method was immunoSEQ multiplex PCR. The table includes 130,000 to 150,000 clones, approximately 90% detected once. Material: peripheral blood. All receptors derive from a woman between 45 and 60 years old with acute or convalescent COVID-19. CDR3s include the opening cysteine and the closing phenylalanine or tryptophan. Fields, in order: CDR3 DNA, CDR3 protein, clone size, D gene, J gene, V gene. A D gene is named only where the DNA matches it firmly. Not all rows give a size; the values are once, few, many and, for expanded clones, a class.

cdr3_nt: TGTGCCAGCAGCTTGGACAGGGGTAGTGGCTACACCTTC; cdr3_aa: CASSLDRGSGYTF; clone_size: -; d_call: TRBD1; j_call: TRBJ1-2; v_call: TRBV14
cdr3_nt: TGTGCCATCAAGGGACAGGGGGGACAAGGGGCAAGTTCACCCCTCCACTTT; cdr3_aa: CAIKGQGGQGASSPLHF; clone_size: -; d_call: TRBD1; j_call: TRBJ1-6; v_call: TRBV10-3
cdr3_nt: TGTGCCAGCAGTTTCCAAACTACAGGGACTGAAGCTTTCTTT; cdr3_aa: CASSFQTTGTEAFF; clone_size: -; d_call: -; j_call: TRBJ1-1; v_call: TRBV27
cdr3_nt: TGTGCCAGCCTATTGGGGCTTGCAACTAATGAAAAACTGTTTTTT; cdr3_aa: CASLLGLATNEKLFF; clone_size: -; d_call: -; j_call: TRBJ1-4; v_call: TRBV11-2
cdr3_nt: TGTGCCAGCAGCTTCGACAGGGGAGGCACTGAAGCTTTCTTT; cdr3_aa: CASSFDRGGTEAFF; clone_size: -; d_call: TRBD1; j_call: TRBJ1-1; v_call: TRBV5-4
cdr3_nt: TGTGCCAGCAGCTCTGACCGTCACGGGTCCTATAATTCACCCCTCCACTTT; cdr3_aa: CASSSDRHGSYNSPLHF; clone_size: -; d_call: -; j_call: TRBJ1-6; v_call: TRBV7-9
cdr3_nt: TGTGCCAGTAGTACCCCGGGACACGATCAAGAGACCCAGTACTTC; cdr3_aa: CASSTPGHDQETQYF; clone_size: -; d_call: -; j_call: TRBJ2-5; v_call: TRBV19
cdr3_nt: TGTGCCAGTAGTATAGATCCGACTAGTCACAATGAGCAGTTCTTC; cdr3_aa: CASSIDPTSHNEQFF; clone_size: once; d_call: -; j_call: TRBJ2-1; v_call: TRBV19
cdr3_nt: TGTGCCAGCAGGCACGGACAGGGGGCTAACGAGCAGTACTTC; cdr3_aa: CASRHGQGANEQYF; clone_size: -; d_call: TRBD1; j_call: TRBJ2-7; v_call: TRBV6-5
cdr3_nt: TGTGCCAGCAGCTTCCAGGGTAGAGCTGGAAACACCATATATTTT; cdr3_aa: CASSFQGRAGNTIYF; clone_size: once; d_call: -; j_call: TRBJ1-3; v_call: TRBV11-2
cdr3_nt: TGTGCCAGCAGCTTCTTGGCCCTTGATTCACCCCTCCACTTT; cdr3_aa: CASSFLALDSPLHF; clone_size: -; d_call: -; j_call: TRBJ1-6; v_call: TRBV5-6
cdr3_nt: TGTGCCAGCAGCTTAAGGCATGCAGACTTTAACTATGGCTACACCTTC; cdr3_aa: CASSLRHADFNYGYTF; clone_size: -; d_call: -; j_call: TRBJ1-2; v_call: TRBV11-2
cdr3_nt: TGTGCCAGCAGCTTAGTACAGGGAGCAGATACGCAGTATTTT; cdr3_aa: CASSLVQGADTQYF; clone_size: -; d_call: -; j_call: TRBJ2-3; v_call: TRBV11-2
cdr3_nt: TGCAGTGCTAGTCTCCAGGGTCCTAACTATGGCTACACCTTC; cdr3_aa: CSASLQGPNYGYTF; clone_size: -; d_call: -; j_call: TRBJ1-2; v_call: TRBV20-1
cdr3_nt: TGTGCCAGCAGCTTGATAGTGTACGAAAAACTGTTTTTT; cdr3_aa: CASSLIVYEKLFF; clone_size: -; d_call: -; j_call: TRBJ1-4; v_call: TRBV5-6
cdr3_nt: TGTGCCATCAGTGAGATAGTAGCGGGTGACCCCTACAATGAGCAGTTCTTC; cdr3_aa: CAISEIVAGDPYNEQFF; clone_size: -; d_call: TRBD2; j_call: TRBJ2-1; v_call: TRBV10-3
cdr3_nt: TGTGCCAGCAGCCAGACTAGCGGCAACACAGATACGCAGTATTTT; cdr3_aa: CASSQTSGNTDTQYF; clone_size: -; d_call: TRBD2; j_call: TRBJ2-3; v_call: TRBV5-4
cdr3_nt: TGTGCCATCAGTGACCCTAGCGGGCGTTCCCGCCTGGGTGGGGATGAGCAGTTCTTC; cdr3_aa: CAISDPSGRSRLGGDEQFF; clone_size: -; d_call: TRBD2; j_call: TRBJ2-1; v_call: TRBV10-3
cdr3_nt: TGCAGCGTGGGACTGGGGACCGTGGACGAGCAGTACTTC; cdr3_aa: CSVGLGTVDEQYF; clone_size: -; d_call: -; j_call: TRBJ2-7; v_call: TRBV29-1
cdr3_nt: TGTGCCAGCAGCTTAGTTGGGGGGACTCGGACCAATGAGCAGTTCTTC; cdr3_aa: CASSLVGGTRTNEQFF; clone_size: once; d_call: -; j_call: TRBJ2-1; v_call: TRBV7-2
cdr3_nt: TGTGCCAGCAGCCAAGACGCGATGGGCGGGGAGACCCAGTACTTC; cdr3_aa: CASSQDAMGGETQYF; clone_size: -; d_call: -; j_call: TRBJ2-5; v_call: TRBV14
cdr3_nt: TGTGCCTGGAGTACGACAGGGGTCAACTATGGCTACACCTTC; cdr3_aa: CAWSTTGVNYGYTF; clone_size: once; d_call: TRBD1; j_call: TRBJ1-2; v_call: TRBV30
cdr3_nt: TGTGCCAGCAGTCAGGACAGAGACTATGGCTACACCTTC; cdr3_aa: CASSQDRDYGYTF; clone_size: -; d_call: -; j_call: TRBJ1-2; v_call: TRBV6-5
cdr3_nt: TGTGCCAGCTCACCAACCCCCGGGACAGGGAATCCCGGGGAGCTGTTTTTT; cdr3_aa: CASSPTPGTGNPGELFF; clone_size: -; d_call: TRBD1; j_call: TRBJ2-2; v_call: TRBV18
cdr3_nt: TGTGCCTGGACCCCCCCGGCAGGGGTAAACTATGGCTACACCTTC; cdr3_aa: CAWTPPAGVNYGYTF; clone_size: -; d_call: -; j_call: TRBJ1-2; v_call: TRBV30
cdr3_nt: TGTGCCAGCAGTCCTATTGAGGGCTCACCCCTCCACTTT; cdr3_aa: CASSPIEGSPLHF; clone_size: -; d_call: -; j_call: TRBJ1-6; v_call: TRBV12-3/TRBV12-4
cdr3_nt: TGTGCCAGCAGCCCGGCGAGCAGGGGGCGCGACACTGAAGCTTTCTTT; cdr3_aa: CASSPASRGRDTEAFF; clone_size: -; d_call: TRBD1; j_call: TRBJ1-1; v_call: TRBV7-9
cdr3_nt: TGTGCCAGCAGCTACAGTTACTCTGGAAACACCATATATTTT; cdr3_aa: CASSYSYSGNTIYF; clone_size: -; d_call: -; j_call: TRBJ1-3; v_call: TRBV5-6
cdr3_nt: TGTGCCAGTAGTATCGGAATCAGGGGGCGCACAGATACGCAGTATTTT; cdr3_aa: CASSIGIRGRTDTQYF; clone_size: -; d_call: TRBD1; j_call: TRBJ2-3; v_call: TRBV19
cdr3_nt: TGTGCCAGCAGCCACCTCCCGGGACAGGGGGCCTACGAGCAGTACTTC; cdr3_aa: CASSHLPGQGAYEQYF; clone_size: -; d_call: TRBD1; j_call: TRBJ2-7; v_call: TRBV4-2
cdr3_nt: TGTGCCAGCAATGACAGGGCAGAGAACACTGAAGCTTTCTTT; cdr3_aa: CASNDRAENTEAFF; clone_size: -; d_call: TRBD1; j_call: TRBJ1-1; v_call: TRBV2
cdr3_nt: TGTGCCTGGAGCGAACCTAGCGGGGGGGCATACGAGCAGTACTTC; cdr3_aa: CAWSEPSGGAYEQYF; clone_size: -; d_call: TRBD2; j_call: TRBJ2-7; v_call: TRBV30
cdr3_nt: TGTGCCAGGTGTCTAGAGGTAGGGACCCAGTACTTC; cdr3_aa: CARCLEVGTQYF; clone_size: -; d_call: -; j_call: TRBJ2-5; v_call: TRBV6-6
cdr3_nt: TGTGCCAGCAGTGAAGGACCGGGAGTCTCCTACGAGCAGTACTTC; cdr3_aa: CASSEGPGVSYEQYF; clone_size: -; d_call: -; j_call: TRBJ2-7; v_call: TRBV6-1
cdr3_nt: TGTGCCAGCTCCAGAGGACAGGGGGAGGGTCAGCCCCAGCATTTT; cdr3_aa: CASSRGQGEGQPQHF; clone_size: -; d_call: TRBD1; j_call: TRBJ1-5; v_call: TRBV18
cdr3_nt: TGTGCCAGCAGTGAGACTAGAAGCCAAGAGACCCAGTACTTC; cdr3_aa: CASSETRSQETQYF; clone_size: -; d_call: -; j_call: TRBJ2-5; v_call: TRBV6-1
cdr3_nt: TGTGCCAGCAGTGCCCTGGGACAGGGGCTACCCGGGGAGCTGTTTTTT; cdr3_aa: CASSALGQGLPGELFF; clone_size: -; d_call: TRBD1; j_call: TRBJ2-2; v_call: TRBV6-4